Each of the 5 T cell receptor beta chains below was sequenced from the same sample in a study of control samples from healthy donors and cancer patients. The method was immunoSEQ multiplex PCR; TCRdb's version includes in-frame clones alone and lacks a portion of them. The table has 76,000 or so clones, 89% seen once. Sequencing input: PBMCs. Source of these receptors: a woman in her forties or fifties with colorectal cancer.

V gene TRBV2 combines with J gene TRBJ2-3; D possibly corresponds to TRBD1 (5 bases). Germline V lookup: CDR1 SNHLY, CDR2 FYNNEI. The V end was cut by 7 bases, the J end by 1 base, with 15 bases between. This CDR3 has 15 amino acids. The CDR3 DNA sequence: TGTGCCAGCACTCCCCGGCCAGGGCGCACAGATACGCAGTATTTT. Translation gives CASTPRPGRTDTQYF.

This clone was seen a few times. The V and J genes are TRBV9 and TRBJ1-1; TRBD1 aligns across 7 bases. Germline CDR1 reads SGDLS; CDR2 reads YYNGEE. Losses at the gene ends were 3 bases for V and 1 base for J; bases not matched to a gene: 6. The CDR3 is made up of 15 amino acids. CDR3: CASSAGWTGNTEAFF. The CDR3 DNA reads TGTGCCAGCAGCGCCGGATGGACAGGGAACACTGAAGCTTTCTTT.

The genes are TRBV25-1 and TRBJ2-2; D is unresolved. This CDR3 region has 13 residues. The germline CDR1 and CDR2 sequences are MGHDK and SYGVNS. V was trimmed by 3 bases and J by 4 bases, leaving 6 bases between them. This CDR3 is CASSEVSTGELFF. In DNA form, the CDR3 reads TGTGCCAGCAGTGAGGTTTCCACCGGGGAGCTGTTTTTT.

In its sample, this clone was seen a few times. V usage is TRBV19 and J usage is TRBJ2-7; 8 nucleotides match TRBD2. Germline V CDR1 and CDR2: LNHDA, SQIVND (reference sequence). The V segment lost 3 bases and the J segment 1 base; nucleotides outside the gene matches: 5. This CDR3 is 15 amino acids long. The CDR3 spells CASSMCGGLSYEQYV. The CDR3 bases are TGTGCCAGTAGTATGTGCGGGGGGCTGTCCTACGAGCAGTACGTC.

This clone appeared once. The chain couples TRBV19 to TRBJ2-7, with 8 bases identical to TRBD1. CDR3 size: 14 residues. Germline loops: CDR1 LNHDA, CDR2 SQIVND (reference sequence). The ends lost 8 bases at V and 3 bases at J; junction bases unmatched: 9. The CDR3 spells CASSDRDLYYEQYV. In nucleotides, the CDR3 is TGTGCCAGTTCGGACAGGGATCTCTACTACGAGCAGTACGTC.